The 16 T cell receptor beta chains presented below share a single source sample, sequenced in a study of T cell repertoires in cytomegalovirus infection (dated by TCRdb to the late 2010s). Sequencing was carried out with an Illumina HiSeq 1500. TCRdb reprocessing: public reads trimmed at Q25 with fastp, clones called with MiXCR, in-frame beta chains kept. A single entry per CDR3 protein holds the most common genes and DNA from its merged rows. The sample data list 200,000 or so distinct CDR3 sequences, and approximately 30% of these were observed just once. Jointly, the top ten make up about 28% of the sample. Sequencing used PBMCs. The receptor set was obtained from a human donor in good health (CMV status not recorded). Some clones in this sample may be carry-over from other donors' samples.

The V and J genes are TRBV5-1 and TRBJ2-1; TRBD2 matches 12 bases. Germline CDR1 reads SGHRS; CDR2 reads YFSETQ. Trimming cost V 4 bases and J 7 bases; bases outside gene matches: 9. This CDR3 is 16 amino acids long. The CDR3 DNA reads TGCGCCAGCAGCCATGAGAAGACTAGCGGGGGAAATGAGCAGTTCTTC. Its protein is CASSHEKTSGGNEQFF.

The chain recombines TRBV15 with TRBJ2-5, with D perhaps TRBD1 (6 bases). Germline V CDR1 and CDR2: LNHNV, YYDKDF (reference sequence). Between the trimmed V and J ends, which lost 1 base and 2 bases, there was a span of 11 bases. This CDR3 has 15 amino acids. The CDR3 DNA sequence: TGTGCCACCAGCAGAGCCGGGACAACGCAAGAGACCCAGTACTTC. It encodes CATSRAGTTQETQYF. Filled out from reference TRBV15 and TRBJ2-5, the complete variable domain reads DAMVIQNPRYQVTQFGKPVTLSCSQTLNHNVMYWYQQKSSQAPKLLFHYYDKDFNNEADTPDNFQSRRPNTSFCFLDIRSPGLGDTAMYLCATSRAGTTQETQYFGPGTRLLVL.

The rearrangement links TRBV11-2 to TRBJ2-1; TRBD1 agrees at 7 bases. V was clipped by 2 bases and J by 7 bases; unmatched bases: 2. The CDR3 consists of 13 residues. Germline-derived CDR1 and CDR2 are SGHAT and FQNNGV. The CDR3 region is CASSLTGVNEQFF. CDR3 nucleotides: TGTGCCAGCAGCTTAACAGGGGTTAATGAGCAGTTCTTC.

The chain employs TRBV5-5 and TRBJ2-2, with 8 bases that match TRBD1. The CDR3 loop spans 18 amino acids. J was trimmed by 2 bases and V by 0 bases; bases with no gene match: 9. Looked up from germline, CDR1 is SGHKS and CDR2 is YYEKEE (reference sequence). CDR3 sequence (DNA): TGTGCCAGCAGCTTGGAAGTGGCAGGGGGCGCAAACACCGGGGAGCTGTTTTTT. It translates to CASSLEVAGGANTGELFF.

The genes are TRBV29-1 and TRBJ1-5; D is unclear. The CDR3 runs to 14 residues. The V gene's germline CDR1 is SQVTM and CDR2 ANQGSEA. V lost 4 bases and J lost 3, with 13 bases in between. The DNA for the CDR3 is TGCAGCGTTGTACTTGGTGGAATCAATCAGCCCCAGCATTTT. It is translated as CSVVLGGINQPQHF.

The rearrangement links TRBV14 to TRBJ1-1; possibly TRBD1 for D (6 bases). This CDR3 comprises 13 residues. The germline gives CDR1 SGHDN, CDR2 FVKESK. The ends were cut back, 6 bases at V and 8 bases at J, with 16 bases in the middle. CDR3 amino acids: CASRGADGPEAFF. CDR3 sequence (DNA): TGTGCCAGCAGGGGGGCGGACGGCCCAGAAGCTTTCTTT.

V usage is TRBV29-1 and J usage is TRBJ2-7; no firm D call. This CDR3 spans 12 amino acids. Germline V gives CDR1 SQVTM, CDR2 ANQGSEA. Trimming removed 4 bases from V and 0 bases from J, with 7 bases in between. The CDR3 sequence: CSVGTGSYEQYF. The CDR3 coding sequence is TGCAGCGTTGGGACGGGCTCCTACGAGCAGTACTTC.

CDR3 amino acids: CASSLAVRETQYF. DNA for the CDR3: TGCGCCAGCAGCTTGGCGGTACGGGAGACCCAGTACTTC. V gene TRBV5-1 combines with J gene TRBJ2-5; D uncertain. Per germline, CDR1 SGHRS and CDR2 YFSETQ. The CDR3 length is 13 residues. Trimming removed 0 bases from V and 5 bases from J, with 8 bases in between.

This clonotype has a handful of counts. The rearrangement links TRBV9 to TRBJ2-3; 8 positions match TRBD2. Germline assignment: CDR1 SGDLS and CDR2 YYNGEE. The CDR3 runs to 16 residues. V lost 3 bases and J lost 3; bases outside the gene matches: 9. The CDR3 reads CASSERAGAETDTQYF. In nucleotides, the CDR3 is TGTGCCAGCAGCGAAAGAGCGGGGGCGGAGACAGATACGCAGTATTTT.

This clonotype showed up many times. This chain uses TRBV7-3 with TRBJ2-1; 9 bases are shared with TRBD2. This CDR3 spans 15 amino acids. The germline CDR1 and CDR2 sequences are SGHTA and FQGTGA. V shed 2 bases and J 3 bases; nucleotides not matched to a gene: 2. In DNA, the CDR3 is TGTGCCAGCAGCTTAGCTAGCGGGGACTACAATGAGCAGTTCTTC. Protein sequence: CASSLASGDYNEQFF.

This clonotype appeared once. A read error may be the cause here, since a much bigger clone is one base away. This rearrangement joins TRBV7-2 to TRBJ1-1, with 9 positions matching TRBD1. Germline V CDR1 and CDR2: SGHTA, FQGNSA. V lost 5 bases, J lost 5 bases, and 6 bases stayed unmatched. CDR3 length: 14 residues. Here the CDR3 reads CASSPGTGKTEAFF. The DNA of the CDR3 is TGTGCCAGCAGCCCAGGGACAGGGAAGACTGAAGCTTTCTTT.

This clonotype was seen a handful of times. The V gene is TRBV7-6, the J gene TRBJ1-2, with a weak D call TRBD1 (5 bases). The germline V gene encodes CDR1 SGHVS and CDR2 FNYEAQ. This CDR3 contains 13 residues. Trimming removed 2 bases at V and 7 bases at J, with 11 bases between. The chain's CDR3 is CASSLFRAGGYTF. DNA of the CDR3: TGTGCCAGCAGCTTATTCAGGGCGGGTGGCTACACCTTC.

The chain employs TRBV29-1 and TRBJ2-1; D is uncertain. With 7 bases removed from V and 5 bases from J, the gap between germline ends came to 12 bases. Germline V gives CDR1 SQVTM, CDR2 ANQGSEA. The CDR3 contains 12 residues. CDR3 in DNA: TGCAGCGGGGGTGAGCCCAACAATGAGCAGTTCTTC. Protein sequence: CSGGEPNNEQFF.

The chain links TRBV7-9 to TRBJ2-1; TRBD1 might be the D (5 bases). Per germline, CDR1 SEHNR and CDR2 FQNEAQ (reference sequence). The CDR3 spans 19 residues. The V end lost 1 base, the J end lost 2 bases, and 21 bases lay between the germline ends. The CDR3 DNA reads as TGTGCCAGCAGCTTAGAGGCAGGGCGCGCCCTAACGACCTACAATGAGCAGTTCTTC. Protein product: CASSLEAGRALTTYNEQFF.

This chain links TRBV6-6 with TRBJ2-5; the D is unclear. Trimming removed 6 bases from V and 2 bases from J, with 10 bases in between. This CDR3 is built from 13 residues. Germline V gives CDR1 MNHNY, CDR2 SVGAGI (reference sequence). Here the CDR3 reads CASSTGLQETQYF. CDR3 coding DNA: TGTGCCAGCAGCACCGGGCTACAAGAGACCCAGTACTTC.

This clonotype was detected ten times or more. V and J are TRBV12-3 or TRBV12-4 and TRBJ1-5; 9 nucleotides align to TRBD1. The CDR3 contains 15 residues. Trimming cost V 8 bases and J 4 bases; bases outside gene matches: 9. In DNA, the CDR3 is TGTGCCAGCCTCCTAGGGACAGGGAAAAATCAGCCCCAGCATTTT. Residues: CASLLGTGKNQPQHF.